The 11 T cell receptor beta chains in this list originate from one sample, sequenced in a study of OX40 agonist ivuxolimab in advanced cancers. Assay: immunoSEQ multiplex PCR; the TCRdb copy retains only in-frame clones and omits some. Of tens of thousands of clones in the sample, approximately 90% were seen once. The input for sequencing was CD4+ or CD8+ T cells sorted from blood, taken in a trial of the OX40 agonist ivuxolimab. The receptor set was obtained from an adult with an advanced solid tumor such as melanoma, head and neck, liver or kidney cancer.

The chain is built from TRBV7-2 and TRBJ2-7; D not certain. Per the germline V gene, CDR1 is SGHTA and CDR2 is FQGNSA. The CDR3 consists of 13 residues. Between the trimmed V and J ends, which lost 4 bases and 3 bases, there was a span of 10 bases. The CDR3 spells CASSSHNHYEQYF. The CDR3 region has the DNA TGTGCCAGCAGCTCCCACAACCACTACGAGCAGTACTTC.

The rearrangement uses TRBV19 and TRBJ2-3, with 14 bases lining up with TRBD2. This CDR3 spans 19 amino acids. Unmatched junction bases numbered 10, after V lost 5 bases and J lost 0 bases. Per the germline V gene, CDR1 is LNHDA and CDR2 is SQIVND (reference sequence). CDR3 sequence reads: CASSVWGLAGETSTDTQYF. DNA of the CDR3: TGTGCCAGTAGTGTTTGGGGACTAGCGGGAGAAACTAGCACAGATACGCAGTATTTT. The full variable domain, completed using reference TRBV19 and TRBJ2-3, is DGGITQSPKYLFRKEGQNVTLSCEQNLNHDAMYWYRQDPGQGLRLIYYSQIVNDFQKGDIAEGYSVSREKKESFPLTVTSAQKNPTAFYLCASSVWGLAGETSTDTQYFGPGTRLTVL.

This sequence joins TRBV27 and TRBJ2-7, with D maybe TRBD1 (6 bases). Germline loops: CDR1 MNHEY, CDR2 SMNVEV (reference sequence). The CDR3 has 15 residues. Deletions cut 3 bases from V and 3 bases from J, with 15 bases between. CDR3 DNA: TGTGCCAGCAGTTTTACAGGGCATTTTGTCTACGAGCAGTACTTC. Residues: CASSFTGHFVYEQYF.

In DNA, the CDR3 is TGTGCCAGCAGTTACTCGCGTCTGACTAGCAGGGGTCAAGAGACCCAGTACTTC. Protein: CASSYSRLTSRGQETQYF. The chain has TRBV2 and TRBJ2-5, with D perhaps matching TRBD2 (7 bases). This CDR3 has 18 residues. Germline values: CDR1 SNHLY, CDR2 FYNNEI. The V end was cut by 5 bases, the J end by 2 bases, with 24 bases between.

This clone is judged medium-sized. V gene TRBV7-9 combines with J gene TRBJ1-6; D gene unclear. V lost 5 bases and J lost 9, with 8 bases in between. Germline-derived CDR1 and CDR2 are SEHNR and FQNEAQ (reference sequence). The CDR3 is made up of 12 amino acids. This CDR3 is CASSPSVSPLHF. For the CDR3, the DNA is TGTGCCAGCAGCCCCTCAGTTTCACCCCTCCACTTT.

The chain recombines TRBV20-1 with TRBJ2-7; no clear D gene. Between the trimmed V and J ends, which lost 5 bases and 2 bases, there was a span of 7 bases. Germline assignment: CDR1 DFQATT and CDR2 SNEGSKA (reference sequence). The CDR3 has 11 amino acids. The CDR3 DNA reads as TGCAGTGCTTACGGGCCCTACGAGCAGTACTTC. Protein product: CSAYGPYEQYF.

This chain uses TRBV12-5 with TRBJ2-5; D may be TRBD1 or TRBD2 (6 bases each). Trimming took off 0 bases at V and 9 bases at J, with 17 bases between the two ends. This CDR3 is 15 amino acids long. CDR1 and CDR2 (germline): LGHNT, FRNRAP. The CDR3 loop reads CASGLVGGTPGAQYF. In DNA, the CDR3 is TGTGCTAGTGGTTTGGTAGGCGGGACACCTGGGGCCCAGTACTTC.

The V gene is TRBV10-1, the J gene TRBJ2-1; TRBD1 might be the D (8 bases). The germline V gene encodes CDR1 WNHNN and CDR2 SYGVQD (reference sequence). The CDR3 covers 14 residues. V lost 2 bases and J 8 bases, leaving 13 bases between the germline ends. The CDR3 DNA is TGCGCCAGCAGTGAGAGCGGGACAGGCTATGAGCAGTTCTTC. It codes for CASSESGTGYEQFF.

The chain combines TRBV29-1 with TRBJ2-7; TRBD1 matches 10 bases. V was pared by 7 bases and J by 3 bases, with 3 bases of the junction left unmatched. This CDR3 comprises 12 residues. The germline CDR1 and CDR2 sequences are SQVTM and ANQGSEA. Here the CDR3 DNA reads TGCAGCGGCTGGGACAGGGGCTACGAGCAGTACTTC. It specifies CSGWDRGYEQYF.

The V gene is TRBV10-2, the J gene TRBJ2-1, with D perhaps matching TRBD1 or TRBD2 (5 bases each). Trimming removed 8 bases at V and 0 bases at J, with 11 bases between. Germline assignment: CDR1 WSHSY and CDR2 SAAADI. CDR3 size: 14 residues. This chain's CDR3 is CASGRDGSYNEQFF. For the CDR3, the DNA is TGCGCCAGCGGAAGGGACGGCTCCTACAATGAGCAGTTCTTC.

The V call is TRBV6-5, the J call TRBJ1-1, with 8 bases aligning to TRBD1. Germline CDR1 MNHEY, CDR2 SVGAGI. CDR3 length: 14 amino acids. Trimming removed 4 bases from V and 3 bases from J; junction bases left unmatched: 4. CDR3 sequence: CASSLTGGDTEAFF. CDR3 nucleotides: TGTGCCAGCAGTTTAACAGGGGGTGACACTGAAGCTTTCTTT.